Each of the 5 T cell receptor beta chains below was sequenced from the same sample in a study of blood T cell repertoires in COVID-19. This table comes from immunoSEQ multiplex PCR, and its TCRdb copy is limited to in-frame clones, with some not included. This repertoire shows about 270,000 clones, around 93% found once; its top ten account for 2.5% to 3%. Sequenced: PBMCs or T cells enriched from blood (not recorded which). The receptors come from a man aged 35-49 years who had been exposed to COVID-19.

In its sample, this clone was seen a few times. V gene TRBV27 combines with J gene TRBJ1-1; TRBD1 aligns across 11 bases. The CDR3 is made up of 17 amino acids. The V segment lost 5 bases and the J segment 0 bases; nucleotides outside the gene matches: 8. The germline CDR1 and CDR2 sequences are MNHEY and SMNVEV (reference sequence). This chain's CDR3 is CASSTPGQGGMNTEAFF. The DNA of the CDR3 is TGTGCCAGCAGTACCCCGGGACAGGGGGGGATGAACACTGAAGCTTTCTTT.

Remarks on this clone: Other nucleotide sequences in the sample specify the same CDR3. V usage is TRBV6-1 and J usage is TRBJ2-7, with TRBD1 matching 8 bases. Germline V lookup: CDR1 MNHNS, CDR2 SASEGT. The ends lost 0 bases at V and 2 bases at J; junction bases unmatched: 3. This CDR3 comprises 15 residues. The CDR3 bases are TGTGCCAGCAGTGAAGCCGGGACAGGACCCTACGAGCAGTACTTC. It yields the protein CASSEAGTGPYEQYF.

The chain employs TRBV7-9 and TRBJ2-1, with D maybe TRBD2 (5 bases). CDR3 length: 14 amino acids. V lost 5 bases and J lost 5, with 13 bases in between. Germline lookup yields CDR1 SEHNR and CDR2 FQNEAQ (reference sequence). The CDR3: CASSPIGRDNEQFF. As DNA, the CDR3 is TGTGCCAGCAGCCCCATAGGGCGGGACAATGAGCAGTTCTTC.

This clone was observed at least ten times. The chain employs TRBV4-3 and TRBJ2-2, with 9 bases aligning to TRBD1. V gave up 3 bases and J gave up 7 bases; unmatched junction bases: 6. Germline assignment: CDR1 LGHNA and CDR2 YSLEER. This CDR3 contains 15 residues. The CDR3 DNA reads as TGCGCCAGCAGCCAGGGGGACAGGGAGAGCGGGGAGCTGTTTTTT. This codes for CASSQGDRESGELFF.

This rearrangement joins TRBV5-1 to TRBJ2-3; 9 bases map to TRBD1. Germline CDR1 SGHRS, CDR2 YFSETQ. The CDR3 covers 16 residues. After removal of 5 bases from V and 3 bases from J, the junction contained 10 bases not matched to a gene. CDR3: CASRRGQGRDTDTQYF. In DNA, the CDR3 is TGCGCCAGCAGACGAGGACAGGGGAGGGATACAGATACGCAGTATTTT. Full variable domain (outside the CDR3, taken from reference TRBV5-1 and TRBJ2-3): KAGVTQTPRYLIKTRGQQVTLSCSPISGHRSVSWYQQTPGQGLQFLFEYFSETQRNKGNFPGRFSGRQFSNSRSEMNVSTLELGDSALYLCASRRGQGRDTDTQYFGPGTRLTVL.